This is a list of T cell receptor beta chains from one sample in a study of blood T cell repertoires in COVID-19. The data were produced by immunoSEQ multiplex PCR, yet TCRdb's version contains in-frame clones alone and is incomplete. Found here are some 130,000 clones, about nine tenths of them singletons; the top ten hold less than 5.5%. The sample taken for sequencing was PBMCs or T cells enriched from blood (not recorded which). Receptors were obtained from a man aged 45-65 years who had recovered from COVID-19. CDR3s include the opening cysteine and the closing phenylalanine or tryptophan. D genes are given only for firm matches. Size is omitted from some rows. Given values are once, few, many or a class for expanded clones.

clone_size	v_call	d_call	j_call	cdr3_aa	cdr3_nt
few	TRBV27	TRBD1	TRBJ1-5	CASSSLPGQGPHQPQHF	TGTGCCAGCAGTTCTCTACCGGGACAGGGGCCCCATCAGCCCCAGCATTTT
-	TRBV19	TRBD2	TRBJ2-2	CASSIYRGGRNTGELFF	TGTGCCAGTAGTATATATCGGGGGGGAAGGAACACCGGGGAGCTGTTTTTT
-	TRBV7-9	-	TRBJ2-3	CASSLALAGQHLDTQYF	TGTGCCAGCAGCTTAGCGTTGGCAGGCCAACATCTAGATACGCAGTATTTT
-	TRBV7-2	-	TRBJ2-3	CASSSGSSTDTQYF	TGTGCCAGCAGCTCCGGGTCCAGCACAGATACGCAGTATTTT
-	TRBV5-1	TRBD1	TRBJ2-7	CASSTDRVSSYEQYF	TGCGCCAGCAGCACGGACAGGGTATCCTCCTACGAGCAGTACTTC
-	TRBV4-2	TRBD2	TRBJ2-7	CASSQDMGETSGRYEQYF	TGTGCCAGCAGCCAAGATATGGGCGAGACTAGCGGGAGGTACGAGCAGTACTTC
-	TRBV3-1/TRBV3-2	TRBD2	TRBJ2-3	CASSPLTSYHRDDTQYF	TGTGCCAGCAGCCCGCTGACTAGCTATCACAGAGACGATACGCAGTATTTT
-	TRBV27	-	TRBJ1-5	CASSFQGPNQPQHF	TGTGCCAGCAGTTTCCAGGGCCCCAATCAGCCCCAGCATTTT
-	TRBV30	-	TRBJ1-6	CAWSVGGLSYNSPLHF	TGTGCCTGGAGTGTAGGCGGACTTTCCTATAATTCACCCCTCCACTTT
-	TRBV7-3	-	TRBJ2-2	CASSLSNTGELFF	TGTGCCAGCAGCCTATCGAACACCGGGGAGCTGTTTTTT
-	TRBV7-9	-	TRBJ1-2	CASSPSGEDYGYTF	TGTGCCAGCAGCCCCTCGGGGGAGGACTATGGCTACACCTTC
-	TRBV15	-	TRBJ1-2	CATSRERGYHYGYTF	TGTGCCACCAGCAGAGAACGGGGATACCACTATGGCTACACCTTC
-	TRBV14	-	TRBJ1-1	CASRQLLAGEGTEAFF	TGTGCCAGCAGACAACTCCTCGCAGGGGAGGGAACTGAAGCTTTCTTT
-	TRBV18	TRBD1	TRBJ1-4	CASSPDRTGGKLFF	TGTGCCAGCTCACCCGACCGGACAGGGGGAAAACTGTTTTTT
-	TRBV6-2/TRBV6-3	-	TRBJ1-1	CASSYLAEAFF	TGTGCCAGCAGTTATCTAGCCGAAGCTTTCTTT
-	TRBV7-9	TRBD2	TRBJ2-1	CASSSGLAGAGVDEQFF	TGTGCCAGCAGCTCTGGACTAGCGGGAGCGGGTGTCGATGAGCAGTTCTTC
-	TRBV7-2	-	TRBJ1-1	CASSLAVWGAGNTEAFF	TGTGCCAGCAGCTTAGCGGTATGGGGCGCAGGGAACACTGAAGCTTTCTTT
-	TRBV18	-	TRBJ2-5	CASSPIYPGEETQYF	TGTGCCAGCTCGCCGATATATCCGGGGGAAGAGACCCAGTACTTC
-	TRBV11-2	-	TRBJ1-2	CASSPSRQAGAGYTF	TGTGCCAGCAGCCCGTCCCGACAGGCCGGTGCAGGCTACACCTTC
-	TRBV5-1	TRBD1	TRBJ1-4	CASSSSAQGRGEKLFF	TGCGCCAGCAGCTCGTCTGCACAGGGGCGGGGTGAAAAACTGTTTTTT
-	TRBV24-1	-	TRBJ2-5	CATSDPRQLQETQYF	TGTGCCACCAGTGATCCCCGACAGCTCCAAGAGACCCAGTACTTC
-	TRBV19	TRBD2	TRBJ2-3	CASMAVSSGAYADTQYF	TGTGCCAGTATGGCAGTCTCTAGCGGGGCTTATGCAGATACGCAGTATTTT
few	TRBV6-2/TRBV6-3	-	TRBJ1-6	CASSYGQEGSPLHF	TGTGCCAGCAGTTACGGGCAGGAAGGTTCACCCCTCCACTTT
once	TRBV19	-	TRBJ2-5	CASSKQGSGETQYF	TGTGCCAGTAGCAAACAGGGTTCGGGGGAGACCCAGTACTTC
few	TRBV9	TRBD1	TRBJ2-2	CASSVAGQGGTGELFF	TGTGCCAGCAGCGTAGCCGGACAGGGGGGAACCGGGGAGCTGTTTTTT
few	TRBV5-4	-	TRBJ2-1	CASSTRVSEQFF	TGTGCCAGCAGCACCCGGGTGAGTGAGCAGTTCTTC
once	TRBV21-1	-	TRBJ1-2	CASSKALRVPHWGYTF	TGTGCCAGCAGCAAAGCGCTCAGGGTACCTCACTGGGGCTACACCTTC
-	TRBV19	TRBD1	TRBJ2-2	CASSNGGRQGKRRELFF	TGTGCCAGTAGTAATGGAGGACGACAGGGAAAGCGGCGGGAGCTGTTTTTT
-	TRBV6-5	TRBD2	TRBJ2-7	CASRPGTSGAYEQYF	TGTGCCAGTAGACCAGGGACTAGCGGGGCCTACGAGCAGTACTTC
-	TRBV11-2	-	TRBJ1-1	CASSPRGGQNTEAFF	TGTGCCAGCAGCCCACGGGGGGGGCAAAACACTGAAGCTTTCTTT
-	TRBV27	TRBD1	TRBJ1-6	CASSLTPPATGAYNSPLHF	TGTGCCAGCAGTCTCACCCCCCCCGCGACAGGGGCATATAATTCACCCCTCCACTTT
few	TRBV19	-	TRBJ1-3	CASSDTGYGNTIYF	TGTGCCAGTAGTGACACAGGGTACGGAAACACCATATATTTT
-	TRBV5-1	TRBD1	TRBJ1-3	CASSLGQGGSGNTIYF	TGCGCCAGCAGCCTGGGACAGGGGGGCTCTGGAAACACCATATATTTT
-	TRBV3-1/TRBV3-2	TRBD2	TRBJ2-1	CASSQGTSGRGYNEQFF	TGTGCCAGCAGCCAGGGGACTAGCGGGAGGGGTTACAATGAGCAGTTCTTC
-	TRBV27	-	TRBJ2-7	CASSYSTGSAYEQYF	TGTGCCAGCAGTTACAGCACAGGGTCCGCCTACGAGCAGTACTTC
-	TRBV5-1	-	TRBJ1-4	CASTTATTNEKLFF	TGCGCCAGCACAACAGCTACAACTAATGAAAAACTGTTTTTT
-	TRBV28	TRBD2	TRBJ2-3	CASSFQSGATDTQYF	TGTGCCAGCAGTTTCCAGAGCGGGGCCACAGATACGCAGTATTTT
-	TRBV5-1	-	TRBJ1-1	CASSAAGTYNTEAFF	TGCGCCAGCAGCGCCGCCGGGACTTATAACACTGAAGCTTTCTTT
-	TRBV5-1	-	TRBJ2-7	CASSFFAGTTTGYF	TGCGCCAGCAGCTTTTTTGCGGGAACCACTACGGGGTACTTC
-	TRBV28	-	TRBJ1-5	CASKSRDRRDNQPQHF	TGTGCCTCTAAGAGTCGGGATAGAAGGGACAATCAGCCCCAGCATTTT
few	TRBV11-3	-	TRBJ2-2	CASSLTRGGELFF	TGTGCCAGCAGCTTGACCCGAGGGGGGGAGCTGTTTTTT
once	TRBV29-1	-	TRBJ2-3	CSVVAPEDTQYF	TGCAGCGTTGTGGCGCCGGAGGATACGCAGTATTTT
-	TRBV28	-	TRBJ1-6	CASTSPGSGSPLHF	TGTGCCAGCACCTCCCCAGGTTCGGGATCACCCCTCCACTTT
-	TRBV6-2/TRBV6-3	-	TRBJ1-5	CASSYIGVQPQHF	TGTGCCAGCAGTTACATAGGGGTGCAGCCCCAGCATTTT
-	TRBV14	TRBD2	TRBJ2-5	CASSPRLAGVGETQYF	TGTGCCAGCAGTCCCCGACTAGCGGGAGTCGGAGAGACCCAGTACTTC
-	TRBV6-1	TRBD2	TRBJ2-1	CASSVLAGGSYNEQFF	TGTGCCAGCAGTGTACTAGCGGGGGGCTCCTACAATGAGCAGTTCTTC
-	TRBV11-2	TRBD1	TRBJ2-1	CASSFAGQAYNEQFF	TGTGCCAGCAGCTTCGCGGGACAGGCCTACAATGAGCAGTTCTTC
once	TRBV7-2	-	TRBJ2-4	CASSLGSGAWVKNIQYF	TGTGCCAGCAGCTTAGGATCTGGGGCGTGGGTCAAAAACATTCAGTACTTC
-	TRBV10-3	-	TRBJ1-1	CAISDRENTEAFF	TGTGCCATCAGTGACAGGGAGAACACTGAAGCTTTCTTT
-	TRBV5-1	-	TRBJ1-1	CASSPDWQRWTEAFF	TGCGCCAGCAGCCCGGACTGGCAGCGGTGGACTGAAGCTTTCTTT
-	TRBV3-1/TRBV3-2	-	TRBJ1-2	CASSPRGSHYGYTF	TGTGCCAGCAGCCCCCGCGGTTCGCACTATGGCTACACCTTC
-	TRBV27	-	TRBJ1-6	CASSSTGSYNSPLHF	TGTGCCAGCAGTTCTACAGGGTCCTATAATTCACCCCTCCACTTT
-	TRBV21-1	-	TRBJ1-2	CASSKGRGRHNYGYTF	TGTGCCAGCAGCAAAGGCAGGGGGCGACATAACTATGGCTACACCTTC
-	TRBV30	TRBD1	TRBJ1-5	CAWSGPGGKLYSNQPQHF	TGTGCCTGGAGTGGGCCAGGGGGCAAATTATATAGCAATCAGCCCCAGCATTTT
-	TRBV5-1	-	TRBJ1-1	CASSLEGDKKNTEAFF	TGCGCCAGCAGCCTGGAAGGGGACAAGAAGAACACTGAAGCTTTCTTT
-	TRBV18	-	TRBJ1-1	CASSPTQGGGNTEAFF	TGTGCCAGCTCACCAACACAGGGAGGGGGGAACACTGAAGCTTTCTTT
-	TRBV28	-	TRBJ2-3	CASRRGGGRTDTQYF	TGTGCCAGCAGGCGCGGGGGCGGGAGAACAGATACGCAGTATTTT
-	TRBV7-3	-	TRBJ2-1	CASSSTRGKDEQFF	TGTGCCAGCAGCTCTACTAGGGGGAAGGATGAGCAGTTCTTC
-	TRBV3-1/TRBV3-2	-	TRBJ1-5	CASSVDSTSNQPQHF	TGTGCCAGCAGCGTGGACAGTACTAGCAATCAGCCCCAGCATTTT